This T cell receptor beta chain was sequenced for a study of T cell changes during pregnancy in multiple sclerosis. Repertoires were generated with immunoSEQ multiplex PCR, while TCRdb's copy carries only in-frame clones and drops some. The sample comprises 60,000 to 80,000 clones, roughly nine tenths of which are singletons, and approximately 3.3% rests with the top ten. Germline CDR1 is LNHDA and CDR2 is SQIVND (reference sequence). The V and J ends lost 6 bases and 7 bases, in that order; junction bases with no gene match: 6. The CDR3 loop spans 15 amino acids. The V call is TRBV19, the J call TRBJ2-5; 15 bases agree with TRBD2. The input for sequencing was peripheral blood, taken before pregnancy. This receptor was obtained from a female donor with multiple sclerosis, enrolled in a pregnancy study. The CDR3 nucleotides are TGTGCCAGTAGGAGGACTAGCGGGGGGGACGGGACCCAGTACTTC. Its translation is CASRRTSGGDGTQYF.